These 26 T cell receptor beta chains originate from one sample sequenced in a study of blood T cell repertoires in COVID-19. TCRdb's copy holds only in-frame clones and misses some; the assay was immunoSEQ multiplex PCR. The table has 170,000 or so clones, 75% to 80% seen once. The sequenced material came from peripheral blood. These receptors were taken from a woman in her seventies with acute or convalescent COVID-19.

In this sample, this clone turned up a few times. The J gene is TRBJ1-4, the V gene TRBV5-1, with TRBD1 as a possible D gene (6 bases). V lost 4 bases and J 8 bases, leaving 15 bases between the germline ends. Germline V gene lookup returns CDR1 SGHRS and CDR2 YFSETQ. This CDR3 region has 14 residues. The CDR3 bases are TGCGCCAGCAGCCGCCTAGGGGGAGAGGAAAAACTGTTTTTT. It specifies CASSRLGGEEKLFF.

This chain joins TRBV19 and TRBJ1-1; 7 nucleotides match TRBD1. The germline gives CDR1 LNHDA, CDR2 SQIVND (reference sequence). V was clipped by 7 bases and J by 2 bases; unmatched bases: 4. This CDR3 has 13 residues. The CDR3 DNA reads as TGTGCCAGTAACAGGGGCTCTAACACTGAAGCTTTCTTT. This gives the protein CASNRGSNTEAFF.

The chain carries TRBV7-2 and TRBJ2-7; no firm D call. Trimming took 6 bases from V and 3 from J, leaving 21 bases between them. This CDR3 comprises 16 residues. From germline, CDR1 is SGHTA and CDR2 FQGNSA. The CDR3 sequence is CASSESSGLRNYEQYF. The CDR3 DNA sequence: TGTGCCAGCAGTGAGAGTTCGGGTTTACGGAACTACGAGCAGTACTTC.

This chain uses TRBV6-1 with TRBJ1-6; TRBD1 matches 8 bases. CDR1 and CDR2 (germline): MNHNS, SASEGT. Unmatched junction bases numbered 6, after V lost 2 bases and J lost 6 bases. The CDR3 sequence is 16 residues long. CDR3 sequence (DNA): TGTGCCAGCAGTGAATACGGGACAGGAGTTAATTCACCCCTCCACTTT. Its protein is CASSEYGTGVNSPLHF.

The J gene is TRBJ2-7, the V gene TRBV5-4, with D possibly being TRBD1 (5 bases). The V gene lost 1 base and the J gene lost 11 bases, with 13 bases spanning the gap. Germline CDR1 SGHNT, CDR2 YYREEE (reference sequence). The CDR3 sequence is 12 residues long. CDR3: CASSLHGAGEYF. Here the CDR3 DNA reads TGTGCCAGCAGCTTGCATGGGGCCGGAGAGTACTTC.

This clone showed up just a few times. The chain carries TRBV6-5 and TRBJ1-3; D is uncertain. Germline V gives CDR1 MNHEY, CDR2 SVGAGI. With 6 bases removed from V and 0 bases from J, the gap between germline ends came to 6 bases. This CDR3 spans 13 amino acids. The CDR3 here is CASSSGSGNTIYF. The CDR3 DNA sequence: TGTGCCAGCAGCTCCGGCTCTGGAAACACCATATATTTT.

The CDR3, as DNA: TGTGCCAGTAGGACAACAGGGACGGGGGGCACTGAAGCTTTCTTT. Its protein product is CASRTTGTGGTEAFF. The chain carries TRBV19 and TRBJ1-1, with D possibly being TRBD1 (6 bases). Trimming stripped 6 bases from V and 4 bases from J, with 18 bases between. The CDR3 length is 15 residues. Germline CDR1 is LNHDA and CDR2 is SQIVND (reference sequence).

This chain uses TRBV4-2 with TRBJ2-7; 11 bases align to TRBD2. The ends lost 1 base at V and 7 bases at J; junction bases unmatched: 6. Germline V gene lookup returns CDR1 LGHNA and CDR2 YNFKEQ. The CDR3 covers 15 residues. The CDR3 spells CASSQVLAGGREQYF. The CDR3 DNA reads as TGTGCCAGCAGCCAAGTGTTAGCGGGAGGGCGTGAGCAGTACTTC.

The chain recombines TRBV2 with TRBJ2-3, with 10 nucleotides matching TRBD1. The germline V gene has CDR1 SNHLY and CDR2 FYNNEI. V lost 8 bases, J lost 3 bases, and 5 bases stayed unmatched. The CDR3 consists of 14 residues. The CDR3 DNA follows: TGTGCCAGCTCCCCGGACAGGGGGACAGATACGCAGTATTTT. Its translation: CASSPDRGTDTQYF.

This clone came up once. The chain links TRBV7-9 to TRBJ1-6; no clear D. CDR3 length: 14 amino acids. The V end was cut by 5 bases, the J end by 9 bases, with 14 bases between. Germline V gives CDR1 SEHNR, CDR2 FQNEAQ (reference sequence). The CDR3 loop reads CASSPGREVSPLHF. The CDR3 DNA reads TGTGCCAGCAGCCCTGGACGGGAGGTTTCACCCCTCCACTTT.

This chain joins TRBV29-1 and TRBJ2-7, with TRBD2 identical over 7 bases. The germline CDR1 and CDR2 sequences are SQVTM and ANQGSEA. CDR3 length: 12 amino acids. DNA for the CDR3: TGCAGTGGAGCGGGAAACTCCTACGAGCAGTACTTC. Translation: CSGAGNSYEQYF.

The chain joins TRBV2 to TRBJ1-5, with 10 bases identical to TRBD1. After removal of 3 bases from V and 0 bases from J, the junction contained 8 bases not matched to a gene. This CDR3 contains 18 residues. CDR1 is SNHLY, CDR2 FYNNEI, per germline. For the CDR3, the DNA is TGTGCCAGCAGTGAGCGGGACAGGGGACTCTATAGCAATCAGCCCCAGCATTTT. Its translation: CASSERDRGLYSNQPQHF.

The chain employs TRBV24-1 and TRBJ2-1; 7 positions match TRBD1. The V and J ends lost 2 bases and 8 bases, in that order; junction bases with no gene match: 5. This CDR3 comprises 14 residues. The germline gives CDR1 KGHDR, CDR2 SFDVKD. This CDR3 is CATSDSGTAYEQFF. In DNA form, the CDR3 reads TGTGCCACCAGTGATTCAGGGACAGCATATGAGCAGTTCTTC.

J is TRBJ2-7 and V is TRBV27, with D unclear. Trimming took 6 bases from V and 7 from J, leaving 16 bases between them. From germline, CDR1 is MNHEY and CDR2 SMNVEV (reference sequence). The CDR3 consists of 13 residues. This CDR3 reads CASSLSPSREQYF. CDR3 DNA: TGTGCCAGCAGCCTAAGTCCCTCGAGGGAGCAGTACTTC.

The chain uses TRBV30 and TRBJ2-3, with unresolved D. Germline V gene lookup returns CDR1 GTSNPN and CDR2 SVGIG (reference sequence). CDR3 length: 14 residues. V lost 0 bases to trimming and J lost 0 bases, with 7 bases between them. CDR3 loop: CAWSVVTSTDTQYF. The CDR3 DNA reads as TGTGCCTGGAGTGTCGTAACTAGCACAGATACGCAGTATTTT.

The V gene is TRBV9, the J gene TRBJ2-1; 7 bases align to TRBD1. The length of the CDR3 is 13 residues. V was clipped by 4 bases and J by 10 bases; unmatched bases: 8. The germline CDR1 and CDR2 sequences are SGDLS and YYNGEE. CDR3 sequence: CASSFTTGREQFF. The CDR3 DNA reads TGTGCCAGCAGCTTCACGACAGGGAGAGAGCAGTTCTTC. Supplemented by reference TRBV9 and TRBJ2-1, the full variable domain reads DSGVTQTPKHLITATGQRVTLRCSPRSGDLSVYWYQQSLDQGLQFLIQYYNGEERAKGNILERFSAQQFPDLHSELNLSSLELGDSALYFCASSFTTGREQFFGPGTRLTVL.

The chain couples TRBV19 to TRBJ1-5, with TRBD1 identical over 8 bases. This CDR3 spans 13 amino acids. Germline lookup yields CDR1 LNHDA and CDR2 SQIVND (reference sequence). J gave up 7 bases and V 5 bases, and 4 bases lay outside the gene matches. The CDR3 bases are TGTGCCAGTAGTGCGGACAGGGTACAGCCCCAGCATTTT. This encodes CASSADRVQPQHF.

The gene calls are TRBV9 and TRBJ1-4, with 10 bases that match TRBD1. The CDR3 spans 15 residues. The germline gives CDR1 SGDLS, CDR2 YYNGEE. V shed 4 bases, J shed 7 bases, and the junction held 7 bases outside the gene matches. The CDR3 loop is CASSSGTGEGEKLFF. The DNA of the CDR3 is TGTGCCAGCAGCTCCGGGACAGGGGAAGGTGAAAAACTGTTTTTT.

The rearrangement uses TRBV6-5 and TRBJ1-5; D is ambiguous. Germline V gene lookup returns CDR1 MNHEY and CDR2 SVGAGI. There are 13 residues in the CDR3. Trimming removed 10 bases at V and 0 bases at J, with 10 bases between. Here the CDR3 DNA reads TGTGCCACCGCGTTTGGTAGCAATCAGCCCCAGCATTTT. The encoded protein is CATAFGSNQPQHF.

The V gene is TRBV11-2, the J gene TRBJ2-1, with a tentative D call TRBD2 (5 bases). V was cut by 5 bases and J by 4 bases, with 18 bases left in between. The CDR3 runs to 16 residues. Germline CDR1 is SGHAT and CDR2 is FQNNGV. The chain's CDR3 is CASSRAISAPYNEQFF. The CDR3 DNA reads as TGTGCCAGCAGCCGGGCTATTAGCGCACCATACAATGAGCAGTTCTTC.

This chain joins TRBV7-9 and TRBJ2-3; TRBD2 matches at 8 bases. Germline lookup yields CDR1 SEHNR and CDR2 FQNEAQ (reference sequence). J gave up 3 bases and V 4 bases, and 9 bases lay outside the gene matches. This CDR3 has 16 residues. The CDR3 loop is CASSSETGLATDTQYF. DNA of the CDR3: TGTGCCAGCAGCTCAGAGACCGGACTAGCAACAGATACGCAGTATTTT.

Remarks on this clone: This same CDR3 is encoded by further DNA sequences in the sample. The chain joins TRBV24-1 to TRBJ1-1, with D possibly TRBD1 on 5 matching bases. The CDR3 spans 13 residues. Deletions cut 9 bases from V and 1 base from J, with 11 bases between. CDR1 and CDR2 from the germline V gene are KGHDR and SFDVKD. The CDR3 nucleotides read TGTGCCACCTCCGGGGGGGGGAACACTGAAGCTTTCTTT. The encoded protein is CATSGGGNTEAFF.

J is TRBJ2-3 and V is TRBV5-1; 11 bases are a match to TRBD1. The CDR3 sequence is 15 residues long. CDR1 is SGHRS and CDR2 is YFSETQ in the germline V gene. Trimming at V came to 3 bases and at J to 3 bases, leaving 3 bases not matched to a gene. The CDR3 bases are TGCGCCAGCAGCTCGGGACAGGGGGTGACAGATACGCAGTATTTT. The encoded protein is CASSSGQGVTDTQYF.

The CDR3 protein is CASRRLAGVADTQYF. CDR3 coding DNA: TGTGCCAGCAGGCGACTAGCGGGAGTGGCAGATACGCAGTATTTT. This sequence joins TRBV7-9 and TRBJ2-3; 12 bases are a match to TRBD2. Germline CDR1 reads SEHNR; CDR2 reads FQNEAQ (reference sequence). The CDR3 is 15 residues long. V lost 6 bases and J lost 4; bases outside the gene matches: 5.

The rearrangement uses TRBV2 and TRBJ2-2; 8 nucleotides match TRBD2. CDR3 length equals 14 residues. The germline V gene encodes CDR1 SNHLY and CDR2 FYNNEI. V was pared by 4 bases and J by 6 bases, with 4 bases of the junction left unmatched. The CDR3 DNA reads TGTGCCAGCAGTGGAAGAGCGGGAGCCGGGGAGCTGTTTTTT. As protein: CASSGRAGAGELFF.

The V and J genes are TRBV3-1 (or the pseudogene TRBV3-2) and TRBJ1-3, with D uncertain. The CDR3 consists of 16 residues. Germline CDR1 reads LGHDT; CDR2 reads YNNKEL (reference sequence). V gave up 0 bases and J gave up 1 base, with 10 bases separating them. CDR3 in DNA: TGTGCCAGCAGCCAAGATCTGGGCGCGTCTGGAAACACCATATATTTT. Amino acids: CASSQDLGASGNTIYF.